This T cell receptor beta chain was identified during a study of identical twins. Findings and caveats of the study: Because invariant MAIT and iNKT cells could be present, zero-insertion analyses could be partly confounded.

Template switching added a universal primer site; cDNA carried unique molecular identifiers. TCRdb ran MiXCR on the 5' RACE reads and lists one entry per CDR3 protein. The repertoire consists of roughly 710,000 distinct CDR3 sequences, with 6.1% occurring once and the leading ten covering around 1.9%. The germline CDR1 and CDR2 sequences are SGHRS and YFSETQ. CDR3 size: 12 residues. This clonotype was seen only a few times. Its antigen is as yet unknown. Germline and junction disagree at one end, which may indicate a read error. The sequence derives from a man aged 18 to 30 in good health. The rearrangement uses TRBV5-1 and TRBJ1-2; D call uncertain. The source material was naive T cells sorted from blood. CDR3 sequence: CASSLDAYDYTF. The CDR3, as DNA: TGCGCCAGCAGCTTGGACGCGTATGACTACACCTTC.